This TCR beta chain was sequenced in a study of spatial heterogeneity in lung cancer. This CDR3 has 11 residues. V was cut by 3 bases and J by 4 bases, with 7 bases left in between. CDR1 and CDR2 from the germline V gene are SQVTM and ANQGSEA. TCRdb re-analysed the 5' RACE reads in MiXCR, keeping a single row per CDR3 protein. In the table there are tens of thousands of distinct CDR3 sequences, roughly 12% of which are singletons. Time point specified: sample taken at primary tumor resection. The sequenced sample was PBMCs, obtained at surgery. The receptor's source is a male donor with early-stage non-small cell lung cancer. The chain couples TRBV29-1 to TRBJ2-7; unclear D gene. The CDR3 protein is CSVDTMYEQYF. In DNA, the CDR3 is TGCAGCGTTGACACCATGTACGAGCAGTACTTC.